Here is one TCR beta chain with its context. This entry is derived from a study of T cells after somatic rescue of genetic block. Libraries were prepared by immunoSEQ multiplex PCR; TCRdb keeps only in-frame clonotypes and omits some of them. The data show about 14,000 clones, with roughly 72% seen just once and under 25% held by the top ten. The sequenced sample consisted of peripheral blood mononuclear cells (PBMCs). The source is a boy aged 10-17 years.

The CDR3 here is CASSLNYQTYEQYF. CDR3 sequence (DNA): TGTGCCAGCAGTTTAAATTACCAGACCTACGAGCAGTACTTC. V gene TRBV27 combines with J gene TRBJ2-7; D remains ambiguous. The CDR3 contains 14 residues. V was pared by 2 bases and J by 2 bases, with 10 bases between. Germline CDR1 reads MNHEY; CDR2 reads SMNVEV (reference sequence).